This TCR beta chain emerged from a study of control samples from healthy donors and cancer patients (dated by TCRdb to 2018 to 2020). A word on this clone: No antigen is known for it. Base-call qualities are not available, and no considerably larger clone is one nucleotide away.

Receptor amplification or capture employed the immunoSEQ multiplex PCR assay. In its TCRdb copy, this immuneACCESS table keeps in-frame sequences only and misses some clones. Where compared with another copy, unresolved V genes explain less than half of these, and the others have no known cause. Across this sample there are fewer than 250,000 clones, with about 91% seen only once. Jointly, the top ten make up 1.8% of the sample. The germline V gene supplies CDR1 MNHEY and CDR2 SVGAGI. The CDR3 sequence holds 15 residues, the cysteine and phenylalanine included. Only the CDR3 DNA stays, 45 bases, in frame from base 1. The trim is 4 bases for V and 4 bases for J, with a gap of 13 bases between the germline ends.

This receptor chain uses TRBV6-5 and TRBJ1-4; the D gene assignment is ambiguous. Sequencing was done on a sample of blood. The sequence was collected from a man aged 25-45 years in good health. The DNA sequence is given as TGTGCCAGCAGTTCATCAGTGCTAAATAATGAAAAACTGTTTTTT. The translation is CASSSSVLNNEKLFF.